The following is a T cell receptor (beta chain) sequence with its context. TCRdb reprocessed the RT-PCR reads with MiXCR, giving one entry per CDR3 protein. The repertoire holds about a million distinct CDR3 sequences, approximately 18% seen once, with roughly 6.4% in the top ten. Germline V gives CDR1 KGHSH, CDR2 LQKENI. This CDR3 contains 17 residues. V lost 5 bases and J lost 3; bases outside the gene matches: 13. The data were taken from a study of patients and donors after allogeneic stem cell transplantation. The receptor's source is a human donor who was either an allogeneic HSCT recipient or a stem cell or donor lymphocyte infusion donor (not recorded which). It is not recorded whose cells these are; they may come from a transplant donor. Sequencing was carried out using blood, either unsorted or a sorted T cell fraction (not recorded which). The V and J genes are TRBV18 and TRBJ2-7, with 10 bases lining up with TRBD2. CDR3 DNA sequence: TGTGCCAGCTCATCGGGGGCCCTTAGCGGGGGGATCTACGAGCAGTACTTC. It translates to CASSSGALSGGIYEQYF.